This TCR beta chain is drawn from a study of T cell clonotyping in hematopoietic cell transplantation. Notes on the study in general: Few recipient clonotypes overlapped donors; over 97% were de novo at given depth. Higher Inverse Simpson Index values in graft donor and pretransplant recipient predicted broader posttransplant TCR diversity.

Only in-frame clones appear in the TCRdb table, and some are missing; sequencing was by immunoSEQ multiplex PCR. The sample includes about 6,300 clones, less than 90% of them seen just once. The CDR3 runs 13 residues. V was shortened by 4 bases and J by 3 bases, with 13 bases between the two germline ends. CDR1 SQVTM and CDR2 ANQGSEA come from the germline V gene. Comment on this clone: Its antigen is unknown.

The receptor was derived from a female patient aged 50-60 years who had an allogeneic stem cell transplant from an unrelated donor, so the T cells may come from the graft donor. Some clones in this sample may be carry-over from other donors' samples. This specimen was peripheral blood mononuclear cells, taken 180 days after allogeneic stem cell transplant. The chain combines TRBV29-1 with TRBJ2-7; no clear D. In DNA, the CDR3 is TGCAGCGTTGGAATAGGGATAAGCTACGAGCAGTACTTC. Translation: CSVGIGISYEQYF.